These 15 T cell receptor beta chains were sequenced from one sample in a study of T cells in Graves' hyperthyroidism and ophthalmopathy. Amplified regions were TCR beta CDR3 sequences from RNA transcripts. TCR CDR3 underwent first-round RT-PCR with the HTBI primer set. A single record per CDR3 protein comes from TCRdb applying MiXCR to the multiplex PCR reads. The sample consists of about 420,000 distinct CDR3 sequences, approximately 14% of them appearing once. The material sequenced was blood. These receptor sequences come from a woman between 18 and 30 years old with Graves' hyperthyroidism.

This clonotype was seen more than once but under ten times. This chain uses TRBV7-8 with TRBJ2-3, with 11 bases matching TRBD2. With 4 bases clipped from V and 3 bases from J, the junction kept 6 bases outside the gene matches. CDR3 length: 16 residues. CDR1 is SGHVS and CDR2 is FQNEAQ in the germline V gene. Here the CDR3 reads CASSSPGLAVTDTQYF. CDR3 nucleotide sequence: TGTGCCAGCAGCTCTCCGGGACTAGCGGTAACAGATACGCAGTATTTT.

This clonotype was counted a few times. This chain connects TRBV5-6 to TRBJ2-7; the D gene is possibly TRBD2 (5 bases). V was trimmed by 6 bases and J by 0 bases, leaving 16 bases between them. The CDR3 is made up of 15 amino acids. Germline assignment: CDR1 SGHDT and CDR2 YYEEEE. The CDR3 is CASTLRSSVSYEQYF. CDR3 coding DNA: TGTGCCAGCACCCTAAGGAGTAGCGTCTCCTACGAGCAGTACTTC.

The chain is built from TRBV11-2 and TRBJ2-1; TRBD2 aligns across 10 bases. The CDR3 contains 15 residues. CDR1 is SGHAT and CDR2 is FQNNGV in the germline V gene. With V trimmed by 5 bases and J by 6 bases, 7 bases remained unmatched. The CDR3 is CASSPLSGRVNEQFF. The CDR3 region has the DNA TGTGCCAGCAGCCCCCTGAGCGGGAGGGTCAATGAGCAGTTCTTC.

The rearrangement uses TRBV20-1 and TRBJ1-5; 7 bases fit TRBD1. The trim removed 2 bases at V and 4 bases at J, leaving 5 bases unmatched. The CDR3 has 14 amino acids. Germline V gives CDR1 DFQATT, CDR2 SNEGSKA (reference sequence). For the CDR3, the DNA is TGCAGTGCTAGAACTGGGACAGCTAATCAGCCCCAGCATTTT. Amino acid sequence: CSARTGTANQPQHF.

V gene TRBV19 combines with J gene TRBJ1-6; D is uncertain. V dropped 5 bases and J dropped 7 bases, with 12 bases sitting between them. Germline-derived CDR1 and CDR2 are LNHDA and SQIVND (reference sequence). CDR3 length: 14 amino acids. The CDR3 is CASSVSRMNSPLHF. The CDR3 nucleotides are TGTGCCAGTAGTGTTAGCAGGATGAATTCACCCCTCCACTTT.

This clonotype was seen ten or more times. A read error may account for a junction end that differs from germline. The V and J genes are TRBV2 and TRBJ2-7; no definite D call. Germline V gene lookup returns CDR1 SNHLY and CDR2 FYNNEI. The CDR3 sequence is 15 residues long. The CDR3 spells CASSEVRMSSYEQYF. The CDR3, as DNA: TGTGCCAGCAGCGAAGTCCGGATGAGCTCCTACGAGCAGTACTTC.

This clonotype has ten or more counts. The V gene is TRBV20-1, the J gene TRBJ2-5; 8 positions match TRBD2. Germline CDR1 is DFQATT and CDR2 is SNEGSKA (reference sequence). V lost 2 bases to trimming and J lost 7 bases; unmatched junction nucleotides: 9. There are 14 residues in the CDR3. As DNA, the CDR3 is TGCAGTGCTAGAATGGTAGCGGGGTCAGGGACCCAGTACTTC. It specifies CSARMVAGSGTQYF.

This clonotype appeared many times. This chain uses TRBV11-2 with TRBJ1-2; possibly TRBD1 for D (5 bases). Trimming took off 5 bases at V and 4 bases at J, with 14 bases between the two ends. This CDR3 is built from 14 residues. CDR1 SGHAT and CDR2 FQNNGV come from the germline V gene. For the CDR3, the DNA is TGTGCCAGCAGCAACCAGGGTTCCGTCTATGGCTACACCTTC. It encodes CASSNQGSVYGYTF.

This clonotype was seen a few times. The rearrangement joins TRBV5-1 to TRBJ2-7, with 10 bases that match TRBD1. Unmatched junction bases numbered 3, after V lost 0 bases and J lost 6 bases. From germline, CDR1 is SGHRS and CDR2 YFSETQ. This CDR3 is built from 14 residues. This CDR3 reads CASSLEGQGFEQYF. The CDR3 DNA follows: TGCGCCAGCAGCTTGGAGGGACAGGGGTTCGAGCAGTACTTC.

The CDR3: CASVPGLSTNEKLFF. The CDR3 DNA follows: TGTGCCAGCGTGCCGGGTCTGTCAACTAATGAAAAACTGTTTTTT. The J gene is TRBJ1-4, the V gene TRBV6-1; no clear D gene. V dropped 8 bases and J dropped 0 bases, with 13 bases sitting between them. CDR3 length: 15 residues. CDR1 MNHNS and CDR2 SASEGT come from the germline V gene.

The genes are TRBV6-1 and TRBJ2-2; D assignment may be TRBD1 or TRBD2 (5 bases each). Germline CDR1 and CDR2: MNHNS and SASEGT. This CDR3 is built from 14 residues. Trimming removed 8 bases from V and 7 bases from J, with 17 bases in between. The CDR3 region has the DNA TGTGCCAGCCGAGTTCGGGACGGAATCGGGGAGCTGTTTTTT. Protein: CASRVRDGIGELFF.

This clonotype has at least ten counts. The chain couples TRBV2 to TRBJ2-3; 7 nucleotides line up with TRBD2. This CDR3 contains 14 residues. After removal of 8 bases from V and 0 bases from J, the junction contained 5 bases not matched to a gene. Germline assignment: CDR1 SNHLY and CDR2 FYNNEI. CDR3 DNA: TGTGCCAGCGCGGTTAGCGGGAGCACAGATACGCAGTATTTT. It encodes CASAVSGSTDTQYF.

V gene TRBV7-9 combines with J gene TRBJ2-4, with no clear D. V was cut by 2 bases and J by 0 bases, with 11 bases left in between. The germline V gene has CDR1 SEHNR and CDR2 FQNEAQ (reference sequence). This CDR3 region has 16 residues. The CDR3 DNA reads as TGTGCCAGCAGCTTATATTTGGCTCTAGCCAAAAACATTCAGTACTTC. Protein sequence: CASSLYLALAKNIQYF.

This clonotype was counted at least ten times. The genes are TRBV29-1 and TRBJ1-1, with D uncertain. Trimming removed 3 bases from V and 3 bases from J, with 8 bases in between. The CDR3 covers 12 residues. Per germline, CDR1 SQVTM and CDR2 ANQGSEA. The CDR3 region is CSVEVPDTEAFF. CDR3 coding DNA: TGCAGCGTTGAGGTCCCAGACACTGAAGCTTTCTTT.

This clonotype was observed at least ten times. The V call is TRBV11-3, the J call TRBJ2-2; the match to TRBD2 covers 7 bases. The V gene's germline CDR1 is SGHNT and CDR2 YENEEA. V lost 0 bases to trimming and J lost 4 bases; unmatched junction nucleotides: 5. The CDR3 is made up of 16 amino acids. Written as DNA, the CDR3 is TGTGCCAGCAGCTTAGAAGTTAGCGGGCCCACCGGGGAGCTGTTTTTT. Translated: CASSLEVSGPTGELFF.